Listed below are T cell receptor beta chains from one sample, sequenced in a study of T cell responses to AZD1222 COVID-19 vaccine. Measured with immunoSEQ multiplex PCR; TCRdb has only the in-frame clones, and not every one. Altogether around 140,000 clones are present, 80% to 90% being singletons, with the ten largest covering 1.6%. This sample comprised peripheral blood, obtained on day 0 of AZD1222 vaccination. The receptor set was obtained from an adult in good health. Both conserved end residues are part of each CDR3. The D gene is left open where the match is weak. Some rows mark clone size as missing; the rest say once, few, many or name a class of expanded clone.

size	J	D	V	CDR3	DNA
NA	TRBJ2-4	NA	TRBV2	CASGTGTGTILAKNIQYF	TGTGCCAGCGGGACCGGGACGGGAACCATCCTAGCCAAAAACATTCAGTACTTC
NA	TRBJ2-1	NA	TRBV28	CASSLPGDSYNEQFF	TGTGCCAGCAGTTTACCGGGGGACTCCTACAATGAGCAGTTCTTC
NA	TRBJ2-2	TRBD2	TRBV7-6	CASSPTRLAGGYTGELFF	TGTGCCAGCAGCCCGACACGACTAGCGGGAGGGTACACCGGGGAGCTGTTTTTT
NA	TRBJ1-3	NA	TRBV24-1	CATSDQRDPGNTIYF	TGTGCCACCAGTGATCAACGGGATCCTGGAAACACCATATATTTT
few	TRBJ2-1	TRBD2	TRBV20-1	CSASDRTSGRLNEQFF	TGCAGTGCTAGTGACCGGACTAGCGGGAGGCTCAATGAGCAGTTCTTC
NA	TRBJ1-6	NA	TRBV15	CATSRDRRTYNSPLHF	TGTGCCACCAGCAGAGATCGTCGGACCTATAATTCACCCCTCCACTTT
NA	TRBJ1-2	NA	TRBV3-1/TRBV3-2	CASSQSWEDYGYTF	TGTGCCAGCAGCCAAAGCTGGGAGGACTATGGCTACACCTTC
NA	TRBJ1-4	NA	TRBV6-1	CASSEAGGQINEKLFF	TGTGCCAGCAGTGAAGCTGGAGGACAGATTAATGAAAAACTGTTTTTT
NA	TRBJ1-1	NA	TRBV3-1/TRBV3-2	CASSQAGSEAFF	TGTGCCAGCAGCCAGGCGGGGTCTGAAGCTTTCTTT
NA	TRBJ2-7	NA	TRBV19	CASSLLGTSAYEQYF	TGTGCCAGTAGCCTCTTGGGGACAAGTGCCTACGAGCAGTACTTC
NA	TRBJ2-6	NA	TRBV7-3	CASSPGMGSGANVLTF	TGTGCCAGCAGCCCAGGGATGGGCTCTGGGGCCAACGTCCTGACTTTC
NA	TRBJ1-1	TRBD1	TRBV2	CASSGDRVNTEAFF	TGTGCCAGCAGTGGGGACAGGGTGAACACTGAAGCTTTCTTT
once	TRBJ2-5	NA	TRBV12-3/TRBV12-4	CASSPSETQYF	TGTGCCAGCAGTCCTAGCGAGACCCAGTACTTC
few	TRBJ2-4	TRBD1	TRBV6-6	CASSATGAKNIQYF	TGTGCCAGCAGTGCGACAGGGGCCAAAAACATTCAGTACTTC
few	TRBJ2-7	NA	TRBV13	CASSSGNEQYF	TGTGCCAGCAGCTCAGGAAACGAGCAGTACTTC
once	TRBJ2-1	TRBD2	TRBV15	CATRTSGGANEQFF	TGTGCCACCCGAACTAGCGGGGGGGCAAATGAGCAGTTCTTC
NA	TRBJ1-4	TRBD1	TRBV30	CAWSLDREGEKLFF	TGTGCCTGGAGTCTCGACAGGGAAGGAGAAAAACTGTTTTTT
NA	TRBJ1-3	NA	TRBV6-5	CASSYSVGAGNTIYF	TGTGCCAGCAGTTACTCGGTGGGGGCTGGAAACACCATATATTTT
once	TRBJ2-1	NA	TRBV11-2	CASSLALARWYEQFF	TGTGCCAGCAGCCTGGCACTAGCTCGTTGGTATGAGCAGTTCTTC
NA	TRBJ1-2	NA	TRBV29-1	CSVEDRVKHYGYTF	TGCAGCGTTGAAGATCGGGTGAAGCACTATGGCTACACCTTC
once	TRBJ1-2	NA	TRBV19	CASRDTRGGTDGYTF	TGTGCCAGTCGAGATACACGGGGTGGGACCGATGGCTACACCTTC
NA	TRBJ2-6	NA	TRBV9	CASSVAGSGANVLTF	TGTGCCAGCAGCGTAGCAGGCTCTGGGGCCAACGTCCTGACTTTC
NA	TRBJ1-2	NA	TRBV4-1	CASSQDLRGLGYGYTF	TGCGCCAGCAGCCAAGATCTGCGGGGGCTGGGCTATGGCTACACCTTC
NA	TRBJ2-7	TRBD1	TRBV29-1	CSVVWDRPYEQYF	TGCAGCGTTGTATGGGACAGACCCTACGAGCAGTACTTC
NA	TRBJ1-2	NA	TRBV5-4	CASSSGGIYGYTF	TGTGCCAGCAGCTCGGGAGGCATCTATGGCTACACCTTC
NA	TRBJ2-6	TRBD2	TRBV4-1	CASSPGGVLAGANVLTF	TGCGCCAGCAGCCCCGGGGGGGTTCTGGCTGGGGCCAACGTCCTGACTTTC
once	TRBJ1-2	NA	TRBV10-3	CAISGSEILYGYTF	TGTGCCATCAGTGGATCTGAAATCCTCTATGGCTACACCTTC
NA	TRBJ1-5	TRBD1	TRBV4-1	CASSQPGTGGQPQHF	TGCGCCAGCAGCCAACCCGGGACAGGGGGCCAGCCCCAGCATTTT
NA	TRBJ2-7	TRBD2	TRBV5-1	CASSYSGLAGASEQYF	TGCGCCAGCAGCTATTCCGGCCTAGCGGGGGCAAGCGAGCAGTACTTC
NA	TRBJ1-1	NA	TRBV3-1/TRBV3-2	CASSQGRGMNTEAFF	TGTGCCAGCAGCCAAGGGCGGGGTATGAACACTGAAGCTTTCTTT
once	TRBJ2-1	NA	TRBV28	CATTLGQYNEQFF	TGTGCCACCACATTAGGGCAGTACAATGAGCAGTTCTTC
NA	TRBJ1-1	NA	TRBV5-5	CASSLSDRLMEAFF	TGTGCCAGCAGCTTGAGCGACAGACTAATGGAGGCTTTCTTT
NA	TRBJ1-1	NA	TRBV19	CASSFGRTEAFF	TGTGCCAGTAGTTTTGGCCGGACTGAAGCTTTCTTT
once	TRBJ1-4	NA	TRBV4-1	CASSQDWGANEKLFF	TGCGCCAGCAGCCAAGATTGGGGAGCTAATGAAAAACTGTTTTTT
NA	TRBJ1-6	NA	TRBV4-1	CASSLRIRQGNNSPLHF	TGCGCCAGCAGCCTTCGGATTCGCCAGGGCAATAATTCACCCCTCCACTTT
NA	TRBJ1-5	TRBD1	TRBV7-2	CASSHRGDQPQHF	TGTGCCAGCAGCCACAGGGGTGATCAGCCCCAGCATTTT
once	TRBJ1-2	NA	TRBV3-1/TRBV3-2	CASSQSDRAYTF	TGTGCCAGCAGCCAATCGGACAGAGCCTACACCTTC
NA	TRBJ2-1	TRBD2	TRBV27	CASSSPTSSSYNEQFF	TGTGCCAGCAGTTCGCCGACTAGCTCCTCCTACAATGAGCAGTTCTTC
NA	TRBJ2-6	NA	TRBV18	CASSPAGANVLTF	TGTGCCAGCTCACCAGCTGGGGCCAACGTCCTGACTTTC
NA	TRBJ1-2	TRBD1	TRBV14	CASSKNPGQRYGYTF	TGTGCCAGCAGCAAGAATCCGGGACAGAGATATGGCTACACCTTC
NA	TRBJ1-1	NA	TRBV7-2	CASSLANRAPNTEAFF	TGTGCCAGCAGCTTAGCGAACAGGGCTCCGAACACTGAAGCTTTCTTT
NA	TRBJ1-2	TRBD1	TRBV2	CASSERTGGLAGYTF	TGTGCCAGCAGCGAGCGGACAGGGGGCTTGGCCGGCTACACCTTC
NA	TRBJ2-5	NA	TRBV19	CASRLLNQETQYF	TGTGCCAGTAGACTTCTAAACCAAGAGACCCAGTACTTC